The 7 T cell receptor beta chains reported below all come from one sample, sequenced in a study of CD8 T cells in ankylosing spondylitis. TCRdb reanalysed the 5' RACE reads using MiXCR and keeps one entry per CDR3 protein. Among about 240,000 distinct CDR3 sequences, about 10% were seen once, and the ten largest hold roughly 6.8%. The specimen sequenced was blood, either unsorted or a sorted T cell fraction (not recorded which). The receptors come from a male donor with ankylosing spondylitis or in good health (not recorded which).

V usage is TRBV7-9 and J usage is TRBJ1-2; D possibly corresponds to TRBD1 (5 bases). The CDR3 is made up of 13 amino acids. Per germline, CDR1 SEHNR and CDR2 FQNEAQ (reference sequence). V lost 3 bases, J lost 8 bases, and 13 bases lay in between. The CDR3 DNA is TGTGCCAGCAGCTTGGGGGAATTCTGGGGCTACACCTTC. It encodes CASSLGEFWGYTF.

This clonotype was counted ten times or more. The chain couples TRBV25-1 to TRBJ2-7, with D tentatively TRBD1 (6 bases). The V end lost 3 bases, the J end lost 3 bases, and 18 bases lay between the germline ends. The germline V gene has CDR1 MGHDK and CDR2 SYGVNS. The CDR3 contains 16 residues. The CDR3 region is CASSELIGGYYYEQYF. The CDR3 DNA follows: TGTGCCAGCAGTGAGCTGATAGGGGGTTACTACTACGAGCAGTACTTC.

A word on this clonotype: One end of the junction does not line up with germline, which may come from a read error. V gene TRBV20-1 combines with J gene TRBJ2-3; D is tentatively TRBD1 or TRBD2 (5 bases each). This CDR3 contains 16 residues. Germline CDR1 reads DFQATT; CDR2 reads SNEGSKA (reference sequence). CDR3 sequence reads: CSARVGPPRVSDKQYF. The CDR3 DNA follows: TGCAGTGCTAGGGTGGGACCGCCGAGGGTCAGCGATAAGCAGTATTTT.

The sample holds a few counts of this clonotype. This rearrangement joins TRBV2 to TRBJ2-1, with 7 bases matching TRBD2. With V trimmed by 7 bases and J by 7 bases, 4 bases remained unmatched. The germline gives CDR1 SNHLY, CDR2 FYNNEI. The CDR3 is 12 amino acids. The CDR3 spells CASKGLENEQFF. CDR3 DNA: TGTGCCAGCAAAGGACTAGAGAATGAGCAGTTCTTC.

A few counts support this clonotype. The rearrangement links TRBV29-1 to TRBJ2-5; 8 bases are a match to TRBD1. After removal of 6 bases from V and 2 bases from J, the junction contained 2 bases not matched to a gene. The CDR3 covers 12 residues. Germline lookup yields CDR1 SQVTM and CDR2 ANQGSEA. CDR3 sequence (DNA): TGCAGCGTCGACAGGGGTCAAGAGACCCAGTACTTC. It translates to CSVDRGQETQYF.

CDR3 coding DNA: TGCAGTGCCCAGGGCAGCAATCAGCCCCAGCATTTT. Translated: CSAQGSNQPQHF. The V and J genes are TRBV20-1 and TRBJ1-5; D is possibly TRBD1 (5 bases). V was clipped by 6 bases and J by 1 base, with 7 bases between them. Germline V gene sequence: CDR1 DFQATT, CDR2 SNEGSKA (reference sequence). CDR3 size: 12 residues.

This clonotype occurred many times. The V gene is TRBV12-3 or TRBV12-4, the J gene TRBJ1-5; TRBD1 matches 7 bases. Losses at the gene ends were 5 bases for V and 4 bases for J; bases not matched to a gene: 5. The CDR3 covers 14 residues. The CDR3 loop is CASSDRDRNQPQHF. DNA for the CDR3: TGTGCCAGCAGTGACCGGGACAGAAATCAGCCCCAGCATTTT.